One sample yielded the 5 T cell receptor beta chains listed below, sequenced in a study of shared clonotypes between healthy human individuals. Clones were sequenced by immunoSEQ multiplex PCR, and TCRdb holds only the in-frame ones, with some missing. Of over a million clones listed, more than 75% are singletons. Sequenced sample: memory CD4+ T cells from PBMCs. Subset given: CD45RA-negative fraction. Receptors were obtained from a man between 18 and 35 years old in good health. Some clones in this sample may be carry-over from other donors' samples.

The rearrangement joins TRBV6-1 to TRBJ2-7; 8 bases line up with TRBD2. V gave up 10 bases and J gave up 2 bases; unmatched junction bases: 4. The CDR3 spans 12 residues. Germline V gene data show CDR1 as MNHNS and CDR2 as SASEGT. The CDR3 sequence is CATYSGAYEQYF. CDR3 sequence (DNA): TGTGCCACCTATAGCGGGGCCTACGAGCAGTACTTC.

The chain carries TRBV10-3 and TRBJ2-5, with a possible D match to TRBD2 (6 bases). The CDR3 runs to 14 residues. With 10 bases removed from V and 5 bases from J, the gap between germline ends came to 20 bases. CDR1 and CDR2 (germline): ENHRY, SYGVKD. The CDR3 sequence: CATGGEGSLETQYF. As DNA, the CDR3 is TGTGCCACCGGGGGTGAGGGGTCGTTGGAGACCCAGTACTTC.

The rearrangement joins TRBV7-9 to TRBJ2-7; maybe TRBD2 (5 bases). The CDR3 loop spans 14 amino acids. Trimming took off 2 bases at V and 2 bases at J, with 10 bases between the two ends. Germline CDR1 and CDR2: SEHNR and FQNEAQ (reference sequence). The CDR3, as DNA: TGTGCCAGCAGCTTACAAGCGGCAACCTACGAGCAGTACTTC. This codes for CASSLQAATYEQYF.

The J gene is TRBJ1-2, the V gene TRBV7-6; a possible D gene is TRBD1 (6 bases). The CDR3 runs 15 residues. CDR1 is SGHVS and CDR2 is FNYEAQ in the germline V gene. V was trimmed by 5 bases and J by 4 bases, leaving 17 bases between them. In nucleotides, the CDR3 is TGTGCCAGCAGCATTCAGGGGAGAGGACTCTATGGCTACACCTTC. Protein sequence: CASSIQGRGLYGYTF.

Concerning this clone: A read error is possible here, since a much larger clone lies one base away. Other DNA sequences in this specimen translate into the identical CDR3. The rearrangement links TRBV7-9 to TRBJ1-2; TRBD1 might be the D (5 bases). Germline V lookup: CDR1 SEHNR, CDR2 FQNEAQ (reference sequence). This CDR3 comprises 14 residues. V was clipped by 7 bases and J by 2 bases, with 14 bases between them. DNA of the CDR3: TGTGCCAGCATCCCGGGGGGAGGAAACTATGGCTACACCTTC. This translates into CASIPGGGNYGYTF.